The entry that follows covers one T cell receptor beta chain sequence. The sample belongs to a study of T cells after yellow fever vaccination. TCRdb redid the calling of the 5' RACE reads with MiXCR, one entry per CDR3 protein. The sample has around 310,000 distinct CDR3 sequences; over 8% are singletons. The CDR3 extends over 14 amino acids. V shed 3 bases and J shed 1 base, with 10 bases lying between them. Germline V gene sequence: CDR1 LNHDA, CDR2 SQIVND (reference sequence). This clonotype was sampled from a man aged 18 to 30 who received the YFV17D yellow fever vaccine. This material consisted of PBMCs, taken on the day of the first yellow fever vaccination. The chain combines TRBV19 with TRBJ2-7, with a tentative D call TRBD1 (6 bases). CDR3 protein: CASSITDSSYEQYF. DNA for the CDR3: TGTGCCAGTAGTATTACGGACAGTTCCTACGAGCAGTACTTC.